The 12 T cell receptor beta chains listed next were all sequenced from one sample in a study of cytomegalovirus exposure and HLA in healthy donors. Assay used: immunoSEQ multiplex PCR; TCRdb lists only in-frame clones, some missing. The table lists 210,000 or so clones, 80% to 90% of them singletons. The sequencing sample was made of PBMCs. The receptor source for this set is a woman between 18 and 29 years old in good health and CMV-seronegative.

Concerning this clone: This likely comes from a read error, as the CDR3 has no conserved phenylalanine or tryptophan at its end. Because the CDR3's place on the DNA is in doubt, the DNA is left out and the CDR3 is given as listed by TCRdb. The rearrangement uses TRBV29-1 and TRBJ2-7; whether TRBD2, the table's D call, matches the DNA was not checked. The CDR3 is 11 amino acids long, termini counted. Germline CDR1 and CDR2: SQVTM and ANQGSEA. CDR3 loop: CSAPEGTSAHY.

The CDR3 DNA follows: TGCGCCAGCAGCCAAGAAGCGGGAACCTACGAGCAGTACTTC. Translated: CASSQEAGTYEQYF. The chain joins TRBV4-3 to TRBJ2-7; 7 nucleotides match TRBD2. From germline, CDR1 is LGHNA and CDR2 YSLEER. CDR3 length equals 14 residues. With V trimmed by 0 bases and J by 2 bases, 1 base remained unmatched.

This chain connects TRBV7-2 to TRBJ1-2; D ambiguous. Germline V gene sequence: CDR1 SGHTA, CDR2 FQGNSA. Trimming took off 5 bases at V and 4 bases at J, with 11 bases between the two ends. This CDR3 is built from 13 residues. The CDR3 nucleotides are TGTGCCAGCAGCCTAGGAGGCGGCTATGGCTACACCTTC. This sequence encodes CASSLGGGYGYTF.

The rearrangement uses TRBV29-1 and TRBJ2-7, with D maybe TRBD1 (7 bases). Trimming stripped 2 bases from V and 4 bases from J, with 12 bases between. The CDR3 sequence is 13 residues long. Looked up from germline, CDR1 is SQVTM and CDR2 is ANQGSEA. CDR3 amino acids: CSVELQGRYEQYF. CDR3 coding DNA: TGCAGCGTTGAATTACAGGGGAGGTACGAGCAGTACTTC.

The chain carries TRBV5-6 and TRBJ2-5; 9 positions match TRBD2. Germline assignment: CDR1 SGHDT and CDR2 YYEEEE. With V trimmed by 0 bases and J by 4 bases, 13 bases remained unmatched. The CDR3 consists of 18 residues. The CDR3 coding sequence is TGTGCCAGCAGCTTGGAGGGGCGAATAGCGGGAGAGGGAGAGACCCAGTACTTC. Translated: CASSLEGRIAGEGETQYF. Full variable domain (missing parts from reference TRBV5-6 and TRBJ2-5): DAGVTQSPTHLIKTRGQQVTLRCSPKSGHDTVSWYQQALGQGPQFIFQYYEEEERQRGNFPDRFSGHQFPNYSSELNVNALLLGDSALYLCASSLEGRIAGEGETQYFGPGTRLLVL.

The chain joins TRBV6-5 to TRBJ2-1; a possible D gene is TRBD2 (6 bases). The length of the CDR3 is 15 residues. The V and J ends lost 6 bases and 6 bases respectively, with 18 bases between them. Germline-derived CDR1 and CDR2 are MNHEY and SVGAGI. CDR3 sequence reads: CASSLRTTVPNEQFF. CDR3 nucleotides: TGTGCCAGCAGCCTCCGGACTACCGTCCCCAATGAGCAGTTCTTC.

This clone has more than one count but fewer than ten. This chain links TRBV29-1 with TRBJ2-7; 9 bases are a match to TRBD1. Trimming removed 4 bases from V and 6 bases from J; junction bases left unmatched: 7. The CDR3 covers 13 residues. Germline V lookup: CDR1 SQVTM, CDR2 ANQGSEA. As DNA, the CDR3 is TGCAGCGTTGTCCGGGACAGGGCTTCCGAGCAGTACTTC. Protein sequence: CSVVRDRASEQYF.

The chain has TRBV18 and TRBJ2-3; 7 bases fit TRBD2. V lost 0 bases and J lost 4; bases outside the gene matches: 4. The CDR3 sequence is 15 residues long. Germline V gene sequence: CDR1 KGHSH, CDR2 LQKENI. The CDR3 DNA reads as TGTGCCAGCTCACCACCGGGAGGGGCCCCAGATACGCAGTATTTT. It translates to CASSPPGGAPDTQYF.

The rearrangement uses TRBV29-1 and TRBJ2-1; 7 bases agree with TRBD1. This CDR3 has 16 residues. V lost 2 bases, J lost 1 base, and 8 bases stayed unmatched. Germline lookup yields CDR1 SQVTM and CDR2 ANQGSEA. The CDR3 protein is CSVEPPDRASYNEQFF. The CDR3 DNA reads as TGCAGCGTTGAACCCCCCGACAGGGCTTCCTACAATGAGCAGTTCTTC.

This chain joins TRBV4-1 and TRBJ1-1; 11 nucleotides match TRBD1. This CDR3 spans 15 amino acids. Germline CDR1 reads MGHRA; CDR2 reads YSYEKL. Losses at the gene ends were 4 bases for V and 4 bases for J; bases not matched to a gene: 5. CDR3: CASSREDRGPTEAFF. Here the CDR3 DNA reads TGCGCCAGCAGCCGGGAGGACAGGGGGCCCACTGAAGCTTTCTTT.

The V call is TRBV5-1, the J call TRBJ2-1, with 7 bases aligning to TRBD2. Germline V gene lookup returns CDR1 SGHRS and CDR2 YFSETQ. This CDR3 is built from 17 residues. V lost 2 bases to trimming and J lost 8 bases; unmatched junction nucleotides: 16. CDR3 nucleotides: TGCGCCAGCAGCTTCTCTTTCCGGGGGGTATTCTCGGATGAGCAGTTCTTC. Its protein is CASSFSFRGVFSDEQFF.

This clone appeared once. As DNA, the CDR3 is TGTGCCAGCAGCTTATCCCTACTAGCGGGAGTTAACAATGAGCAGTTCTTC. This encodes CASSLSLLAGVNNEQFF. The V call is TRBV7-3, the J call TRBJ2-1, with 11 bases aligning to TRBD2. The V and J ends lost 2 bases and 5 bases, in that order; junction bases with no gene match: 8. The CDR3 is made up of 17 amino acids. Per the germline V gene, CDR1 is SGHTA and CDR2 is FQGTGA. Using reference TRBV7-3 and TRBJ2-1 for the parts outside the CDR3, the full variable domain is GAGVSQTPSNKVTEKGKYVELRCDPISGHTALYWYRQSLGQGPEFLIYFQGTGAADDSGLPNDRFFAVRPEGSVSTLKIQRTERGDSAVYLCASSLSLLAGVNNEQFFGPGTRLTVL.